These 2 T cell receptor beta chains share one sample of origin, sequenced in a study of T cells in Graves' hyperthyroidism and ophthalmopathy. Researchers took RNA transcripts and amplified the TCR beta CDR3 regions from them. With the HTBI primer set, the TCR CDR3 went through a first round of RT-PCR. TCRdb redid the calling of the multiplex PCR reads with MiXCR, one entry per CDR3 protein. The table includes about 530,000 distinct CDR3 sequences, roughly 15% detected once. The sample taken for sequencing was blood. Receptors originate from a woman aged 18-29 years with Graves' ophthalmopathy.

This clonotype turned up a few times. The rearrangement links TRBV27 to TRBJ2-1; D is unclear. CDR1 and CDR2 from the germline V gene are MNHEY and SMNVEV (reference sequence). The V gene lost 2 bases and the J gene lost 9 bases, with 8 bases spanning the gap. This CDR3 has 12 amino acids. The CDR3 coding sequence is TGTGCCAGCAGTTTACTTTTGGGTGAGCAGTTCTTC. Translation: CASSLLLGEQFF.

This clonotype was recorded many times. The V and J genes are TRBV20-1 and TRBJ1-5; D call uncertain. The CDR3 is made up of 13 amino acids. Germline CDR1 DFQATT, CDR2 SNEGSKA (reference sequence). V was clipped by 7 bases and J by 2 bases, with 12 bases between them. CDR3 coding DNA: TGCAGTGTCCCCCAAGCGGGCAATCAGCCCCAGCATTTT. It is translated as CSVPQAGNQPQHF.